One sample yielded the 26 T cell receptor beta chains listed below, sequenced in a study of blood T cell repertoires in COVID-19. Method: immunoSEQ multiplex PCR; TCRdb's copy keeps in-frame clones and lacks some. Of 200,000 to 300,000 clones detected, over 70% appear once; the ten largest clones hold approximately 7.9%. Sequences were obtained from peripheral blood. The receptors shown here come from a woman older than 75 with acute or convalescent COVID-19.

This clone was counted once. Other DNA variants within this sample encode the same CDR3. The chain combines TRBV9 with TRBJ1-4; 8 bases are shared with TRBD1. CDR3 length equals 14 residues. V lost 2 bases to trimming and J lost 8 bases; unmatched junction nucleotides: 5. Germline V gene lookup returns CDR1 SGDLS and CDR2 YYNGEE. CDR3: CASSVGQGGEKLFF. CDR3 coding DNA: TGTGCCAGCAGCGTCGGACAGGGCGGAGAAAAACTGTTTTTT. The whole variable domain, remainder taken from reference TRBV9 and TRBJ1-4, is DSGVTQTPKHLITATGQRVTLRCSPRSGDLSVYWYQQSLDQGLQFLIQYYNGEERAKGNILERFSAQQFPDLHSELNLSSLELGDSALYFCASSVGQGGEKLFFGSGTQLSVL.

The V gene is TRBV19, the J gene TRBJ2-7; D remains ambiguous. Trimming took 0 bases from V and 6 from J, leaving 9 bases between them. Germline V gene sequence: CDR1 LNHDA, CDR2 SQIVND (reference sequence). This CDR3 spans 13 amino acids. The CDR3 region is CASSIDLQAEQYF. CDR3 DNA sequence: TGTGCCAGTAGTATAGATCTCCAGGCCGAGCAGTACTTC. Full variable domain (missing parts from reference TRBV19 and TRBJ2-7): DGGITQSPKYLFRKEGQNVTLSCEQNLNHDAMYWYRQDPGQGLRLIYYSQIVNDFQKGDIAEGYSVSREKKESFPLTVTSAQKNPTAFYLCASSIDLQAEQYFGPGTRLTVT.

This clone has only a few counts. This chain links TRBV10-2 with TRBJ1-5, with TRBD1 as a possible D gene (6 bases). The CDR3 covers 15 residues. Germline-derived CDR1 and CDR2 are WSHSY and SAAADI. Deletions cut 3 bases from V and 2 bases from J, with 11 bases between. The CDR3 protein is CASSDWGHGNQPQHF. For the CDR3, the DNA is TGCGCCAGCAGTGATTGGGGGCATGGCAATCAGCCCCAGCATTTT.

In its sample, this clone was seen once. The rearrangement uses TRBV19 and TRBJ1-6; D unclear. Trimming took off 5 bases at V and 7 bases at J, with 15 bases between the two ends. The germline gives CDR1 LNHDA, CDR2 SQIVND (reference sequence). The CDR3 covers 15 residues. CDR3 bases: TGTGCCAGTAGTCTCTCTCAGAAGATGAATTCACCCCTCCACTTT. Encoded protein: CASSLSQKMNSPLHF. Variable domain in full (rest from reference TRBV19 and TRBJ1-6): DGGITQSPKYLFRKEGQNVTLSCEQNLNHDAMYWYRQDPGQGLRLIYYSQIVNDFQKGDIAEGYSVSREKKESFPLTVTSAQKNPTAFYLCASSLSQKMNSPLHFGNGTRLTVT.

This clone has just a few counts. This sequence joins TRBV5-1 and TRBJ1-5; D might be TRBD1 (5 bases). With 0 bases removed from V and 6 bases from J, the gap between germline ends came to 10 bases. The V gene's germline CDR1 is SGHRS and CDR2 YFSETQ. The CDR3 has 14 amino acids. CDR3 loop: CASSLEPGGQPQHF. The CDR3 DNA is TGCGCCAGCAGCTTGGAACCGGGGGGTCAGCCCCAGCATTTT.

The chain couples TRBV6-5 to TRBJ1-1, with D possibly matching TRBD1 (6 bases). Germline V CDR1 and CDR2: MNHEY, SVGAGI. The CDR3 spans 14 residues. V was shortened by 2 bases and J by 1 base, with 8 bases between the two germline ends. Here the CDR3 DNA reads TGTGCCAGCAGTTACAGGGGGAAGAACACTGAAGCTTTCTTT. It specifies CASSYRGKNTEAFF.

The rearrangement uses TRBV25-1 and TRBJ1-6; 7 nucleotides match TRBD1. J was trimmed by 7 bases and V by 6 bases; bases with no gene match: 12. The CDR3 contains 16 residues. Germline V gives CDR1 MGHDK, CDR2 SYGVNS. CDR3 sequence reads: CASSDDRASLNSPLHF. The CDR3 DNA sequence: TGTGCCAGCAGCGACGACAGGGCATCCCTCAATTCACCCCTCCACTTT.

This chain links TRBV6-5 with TRBJ2-2, with TRBD2 matching over 7 bases. Germline assignment: CDR1 MNHEY and CDR2 SVGAGI. V dropped 6 bases and J dropped 4; count of bases not matched to a gene: 5. This CDR3 has 14 amino acids. The CDR3 loop is CASRSGVVTGELFF. The CDR3 DNA sequence: TGTGCCAGCAGGAGCGGGGTAGTCACCGGGGAGCTGTTTTTT.

The chain couples TRBV3-1 (or the pseudogene TRBV3-2) to TRBJ2-3, with D possibly TRBD2 on 5 matching bases. CDR3 length: 12 amino acids. Germline loops: CDR1 LGHDT, CDR2 YNNKEL (reference sequence). Trimming left V 1 base short and J 8 bases short, with 7 bases between. CDR3 sequence reads: CASSQAGITQYF. CDR3 bases: TGTGCCAGCAGCCAAGCGGGGATTACGCAGTATTTT.

The genes are TRBV19 and TRBJ2-2; no clear D. V shed 3 bases and J shed 3 bases, with 11 bases lying between them. Germline lookup yields CDR1 LNHDA and CDR2 SQIVND (reference sequence). CDR3 length: 15 amino acids. The CDR3 DNA sequence: TGTGCCAGTAGTATGGGCTATAAGGACACCGGGGAGCTGTTTTTT. It specifies CASSMGYKDTGELFF.

This sequence joins TRBV5-1 and TRBJ2-2; 10 bases map to TRBD2. The CDR3 has 15 residues. With 4 bases clipped from V and 5 bases from J, the junction kept 5 bases outside the gene matches. The V gene's germline CDR1 is SGHRS and CDR2 YFSETQ. CDR3 sequence: CASSVTSGDTGELFF. The CDR3 DNA follows: TGCGCCAGCAGCGTTACTAGCGGGGATACCGGGGAGCTGTTTTTT.

The rearrangement links TRBV19 to TRBJ2-1, with D possibly being TRBD2 (6 bases). The CDR3 sequence is 18 residues long. Germline V gives CDR1 LNHDA, CDR2 SQIVND (reference sequence). V dropped 4 bases and J dropped 7 bases, with 26 bases sitting between them. The CDR3 nucleotides are TGTGCCAGTAGTACAAGGGGACTGCCATTTCCGCTGGGTAATGAGCAGTTCTTC. Protein: CASSTRGLPFPLGNEQFF.

This sequence joins TRBV10-3 and TRBJ1-2; 10 positions match TRBD1. Per germline, CDR1 ENHRY and CDR2 SYGVKD. The CDR3 totals 15 residues. V gave up 3 bases and J gave up 4 bases; unmatched junction bases: 5. CDR3 nucleotide sequence: TGTGCCATCAGTGACGAATGGGACAGGGGCTATGGCTACACCTTC. It yields the protein CAISDEWDRGYGYTF.

This clone was found once. The rearrangement joins TRBV19 to TRBJ2-7, with 12 bases that match TRBD2. This CDR3 contains 17 residues. Germline CDR1 reads LNHDA; CDR2 reads SQIVND (reference sequence). Trimming at V came to 1 base and at J to 2 bases, leaving 6 bases not matched to a gene. The CDR3: CASSIGLAGGLTYEQYF. In DNA form, the CDR3 reads TGTGCCAGTAGTATAGGCCTAGCGGGAGGGCTGACCTACGAGCAGTACTTC.

With respect to this clone: Germline and junction disagree at one end, which may indicate a read error. The chain carries TRBV3-1 (or the pseudogene TRBV3-2) and TRBJ1-2; D may be TRBD1 (5 bases). CDR1 and CDR2 (germline): LGHDT, YNNKEL (reference sequence). The CDR3 has 14 residues. CDR3 nucleotides: TGTGCCAGCAGCCACGCCAATAGGGGCCGGCAGCTCACATTC. As protein: CASSHANRGRQLTF.

This chain uses TRBV5-1 with TRBJ2-2; maybe TRBD1 (6 bases). The germline V gene has CDR1 SGHRS and CDR2 YFSETQ. The CDR3 has 17 residues. Trimming pared 4 bases from V and 0 bases from J, leaving 16 bases between. The CDR3 reads CASSLEIQGANTGELFF. CDR3 coding DNA: TGCGCCAGCAGCCTTGAGATACAGGGAGCGAACACCGGGGAGCTGTTTTTT.

J is TRBJ2-1 and V is TRBV18; 10 bases agree with TRBD2. This CDR3 has 16 residues. The germline CDR1 and CDR2 sequences are KGHSH and LQKENI. V trimming: 1 base; J trimming: 1 base; junction bases outside the gene matches: 1. The CDR3 region is CASSPQRGGSYNEQFF. The DNA of the CDR3 is TGTGCCAGCTCACCACAGCGGGGGGGGTCCTACAATGAGCAGTTCTTC.

Of note for this clone: One junction end does not reproduce the germline sequence, and a read error may be involved. CDR3 loop: CATSDSSARPRVF. The CDR3 nucleotides are TGTGCCACCAGTGATTCTAGCGCTCGCCCGAGGGTCTTC. V is TRBV24-1 and J is TRBJ2-1; a weak D match, TRBD2 (6 bases). Germline V CDR1 and CDR2: KGHDR, SFDVKD. This CDR3 region has 13 residues.

This chain connects TRBV7-2 to TRBJ1-3, with no clear D. The CDR3 totals 15 residues. V lost 1 base and J lost 4, with 11 bases in between. From germline, CDR1 is SGHTA and CDR2 FQGNSA. CDR3 sequence (DNA): TGTGCCAGCAGCTTAGTAGTAACCACGGGAAACACCATATATTTT. Translated, it gives CASSLVVTTGNTIYF.

CDR3 in DNA: TGTGCCTGGAGTGTATCGGGGGACTATGGCTACACCTTC. This sequence encodes CAWSVSGDYGYTF. The chain couples TRBV30 to TRBJ1-2; tentatively, D is TRBD1 (5 bases). The germline CDR1 and CDR2 sequences are GTSNPN and SVGIG (reference sequence). The V end was cut by 0 bases, the J end by 3 bases, with 8 bases between. The CDR3 length is 13 residues.

The CDR3 sequence: CASALPTGGEETQYF. DNA of the CDR3: TGTGCTAGTGCACTCCCGACAGGGGGCGAAGAGACCCAGTACTTC. This chain joins TRBV12-5 and TRBJ2-5; TRBD1 agrees at 10 bases. The CDR3 covers 15 residues. V shed 7 bases and J 3 bases; nucleotides not matched to a gene: 8. Germline CDR1 and CDR2: LGHNT and FRNRAP.

This clone was seen more than once but under ten times. The chain employs TRBV15 and TRBJ1-1; no definite D call. The CDR3 length is 13 residues. V lost 1 base, J lost 1 base, and 4 bases lay in between. Looked up from germline, CDR1 is LNHNV and CDR2 is YYDKDF (reference sequence). The CDR3, as DNA: TGTGCCACCAGCAGAGCAGAGAACACTGAAGCTTTCTTT. It is translated as CATSRAENTEAFF.

This clone was picked up a small number of times. CDR3 coding DNA: TGCAGTGCTAGTGGAACAGGTTGGACGACTGAAGCTTTCTTT. Protein: CSASGTGWTTEAFF. V usage is TRBV20-1 and J usage is TRBJ1-1; the D gene is possibly TRBD1 (5 bases). The CDR3 sequence is 14 residues long. V lost 3 bases to trimming and J lost 5 bases, with 16 bases between them. The germline V gene has CDR1 DFQATT and CDR2 SNEGSKA (reference sequence).

This chain uses TRBV5-1 with TRBJ1-1, with D uncertain. Germline CDR1 and CDR2: SGHRS and YFSETQ. Trimming left V 3 bases short and J 0 bases short, with 12 bases between. This CDR3 is built from 15 residues. CDR3 protein: CASSSGGGLNTEAFF. The CDR3 nucleotides are TGCGCCAGCAGCTCGGGCGGAGGGCTGAACACTGAAGCTTTCTTT. Full variable domain (rest looked up from reference TRBV5-1 and TRBJ1-1): KAGVTQTPRYLIKTRGQQVTLSCSPISGHRSVSWYQQTPGQGLQFLFEYFSETQRNKGNFPGRFSGRQFSNSRSEMNVSTLELGDSALYLCASSSGGGLNTEAFFGQGTRLTVV.

This clone showed up just a few times. The genes are TRBV19 and TRBJ1-5, with 9 bases lining up with TRBD1. This CDR3 comprises 15 residues. CDR1 and CDR2 from the germline V gene are LNHDA and SQIVND (reference sequence). J was trimmed by 5 bases and V by 3 bases; bases with no gene match: 5. CDR3 DNA sequence: TGTGCCAGTAGTATGGGACAGGGCATGTATCAGCCCCAGCATTTT. This gives the protein CASSMGQGMYQPQHF.

This clone was recorded only once. The chain uses TRBV29-1 and TRBJ2-2; 12 nucleotides align to TRBD2. In germline, CDR1 is SQVTM, CDR2 ANQGSEA. The CDR3 loop spans 16 amino acids. Trimming removed 3 bases from V and 7 bases from J; junction bases left unmatched: 9. The CDR3 sequence: CSVEGSSGRAFGELFF. In nucleotides, the CDR3 is TGCAGCGTTGAGGGGTCTAGCGGGAGGGCCTTCGGGGAGCTGTTTTTT.